The clone carrying this T cell receptor beta chain was counted between two and nine times. Its antigen is currently unknown. This entry is derived from a study of T-cell memory formation after mild COVID-19. Barcoded TCR alpha and TCR beta cDNA libraries with UMIs came from 5'RACE using constant-segment primers. TCRdb reanalysed the 5' RACE reads using MiXCR and keeps one entry per CDR3 protein. The table records a few hundred thousand distinct CDR3 sequences, roughly 18% of them present only once. Germline CDR1 SEHNR, CDR2 FQNEAQ (reference sequence). Trimming took off 4 bases at V and 11 bases at J, with 9 bases between the two ends. This CDR3 contains 11 residues. Findings and caveats of the study: Shrinking CD4+ clones resided mostly in CM and EM, and CD8+ ones in EMRA.

The source is a man aged 18 to 30 who had mild COVID-19 (a few samples of this study predate the infection). Cell type and time point are not known. The chain combines TRBV7-9 with TRBJ1-5; D uncertain. The sample comprised PBMCs or a T cell subset sorted from them (not recorded which). The CDR3 bases are TGTGCCAGCAGCTCGGGGTGGACCCAGCATTTT. Protein: CASSSGWTQHF.